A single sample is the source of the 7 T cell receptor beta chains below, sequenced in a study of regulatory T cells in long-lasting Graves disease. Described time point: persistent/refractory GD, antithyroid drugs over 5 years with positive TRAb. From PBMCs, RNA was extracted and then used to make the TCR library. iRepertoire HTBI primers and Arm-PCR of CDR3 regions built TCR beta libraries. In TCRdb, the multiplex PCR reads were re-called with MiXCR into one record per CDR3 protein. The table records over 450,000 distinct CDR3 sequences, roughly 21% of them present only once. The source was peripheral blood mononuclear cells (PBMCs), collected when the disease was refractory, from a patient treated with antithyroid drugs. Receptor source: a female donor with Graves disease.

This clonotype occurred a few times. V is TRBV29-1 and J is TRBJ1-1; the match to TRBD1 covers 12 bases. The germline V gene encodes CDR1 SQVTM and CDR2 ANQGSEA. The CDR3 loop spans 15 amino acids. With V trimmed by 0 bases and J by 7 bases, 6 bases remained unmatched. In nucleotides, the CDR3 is TGCAGCGTTGAAGATGGGGACAGGGGGCAGGGTGAAGCTTTCTTT. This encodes CSVEDGDRGQGEAFF.

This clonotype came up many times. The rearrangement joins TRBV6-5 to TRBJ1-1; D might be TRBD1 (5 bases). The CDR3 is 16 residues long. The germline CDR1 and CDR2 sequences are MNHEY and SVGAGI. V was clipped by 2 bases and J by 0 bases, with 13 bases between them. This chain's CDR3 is CASSYGGDYMNTEAFF. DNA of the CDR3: TGTGCCAGCAGTTACGGCGGGGACTACATGAACACTGAAGCTTTCTTT.

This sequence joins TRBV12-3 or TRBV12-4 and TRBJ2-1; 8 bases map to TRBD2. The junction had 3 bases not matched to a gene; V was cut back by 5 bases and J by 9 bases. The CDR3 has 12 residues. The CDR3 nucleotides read TGTGCCAGCAGTCGACTAGCGATTGAGCAGTTCTTC. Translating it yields CASSRLAIEQFF.

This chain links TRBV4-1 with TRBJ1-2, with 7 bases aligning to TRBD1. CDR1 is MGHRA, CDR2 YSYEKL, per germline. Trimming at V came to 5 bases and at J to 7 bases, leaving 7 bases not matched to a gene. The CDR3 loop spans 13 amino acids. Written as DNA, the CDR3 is TGCGCCAGCAGCTCACCCGGGACAGTTGGCTACACCTTC. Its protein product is CASSSPGTVGYTF.

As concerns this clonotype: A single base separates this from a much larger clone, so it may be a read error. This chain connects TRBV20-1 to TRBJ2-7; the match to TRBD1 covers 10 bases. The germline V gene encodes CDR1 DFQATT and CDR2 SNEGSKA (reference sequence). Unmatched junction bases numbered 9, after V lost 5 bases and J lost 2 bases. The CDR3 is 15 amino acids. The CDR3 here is CSAGVRTGGPYEQYF. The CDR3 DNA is TGCAGTGCTGGAGTTCGGACAGGGGGACCCTACGAGCAGTACTTC.

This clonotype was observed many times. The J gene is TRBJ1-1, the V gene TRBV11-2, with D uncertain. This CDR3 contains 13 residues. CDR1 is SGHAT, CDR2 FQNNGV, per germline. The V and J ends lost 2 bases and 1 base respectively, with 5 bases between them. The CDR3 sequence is CASSLRPNTEAFF. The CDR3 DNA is TGTGCCAGCAGCTTAAGGCCGAACACTGAAGCTTTCTTT.

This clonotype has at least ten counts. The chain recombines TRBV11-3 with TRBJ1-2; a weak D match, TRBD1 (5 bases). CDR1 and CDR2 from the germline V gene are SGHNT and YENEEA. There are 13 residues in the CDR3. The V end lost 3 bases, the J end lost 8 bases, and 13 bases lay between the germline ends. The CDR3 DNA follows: TGTGCCAGCAGCTTCGGGGACTATGGCGGCTACACCTTC. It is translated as CASSFGDYGGYTF.